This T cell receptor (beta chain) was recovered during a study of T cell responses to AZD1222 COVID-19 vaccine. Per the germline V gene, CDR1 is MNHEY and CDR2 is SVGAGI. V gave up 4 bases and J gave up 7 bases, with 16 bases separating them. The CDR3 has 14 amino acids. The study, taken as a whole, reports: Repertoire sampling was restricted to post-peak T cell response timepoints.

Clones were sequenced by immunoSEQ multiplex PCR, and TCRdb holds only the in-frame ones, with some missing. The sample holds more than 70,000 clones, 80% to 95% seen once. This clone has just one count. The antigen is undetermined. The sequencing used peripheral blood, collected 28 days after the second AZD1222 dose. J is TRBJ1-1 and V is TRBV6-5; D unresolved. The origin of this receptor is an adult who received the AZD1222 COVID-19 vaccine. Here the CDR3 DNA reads TGTGCCAGCAGTTTATTGGGCACGGATTATGAAGCTTTCTTT. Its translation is CASSLLGTDYEAFF.